The 10 T cell receptor beta chains given below trace back to one sample, sequenced in a study of breast tumors, draining lymph nodes, adjacent tissues. Samples came from axillary lymph nodes draining the breast cancer. One entry per CDR3 protein results from TCRdb running MiXCR on the multiplex PCR reads. The sample lists 250,000 or so distinct CDR3 sequences, over 25% seen once, with over 0.95% in the top ten. The sequencing sample was made of axillary lymph node tissue. The receptors were gathered from a female donor with breast cancer. Some clones in this sample may be carry-over from other donors' samples.

In this sample, this clonotype turned up a few times. V and J are TRBV6-1 and TRBJ2-7; D perhaps matches TRBD2 (6 bases). CDR1 is MNHNS, CDR2 SASEGT, per germline. With 4 bases removed from V and 6 bases from J, the gap between germline ends came to 25 bases. This CDR3 spans 17 amino acids. The CDR3 here is CASSALSGLTLGGEQYF. DNA for the CDR3: TGTGCCAGCAGTGCTTTGAGCGGGCTCACCCTAGGAGGCGAGCAGTACTTC.

This chain uses TRBV6-1 with TRBJ2-7; maybe TRBD2 (7 bases). The CDR3 runs 15 residues. Germline values: CDR1 MNHNS, CDR2 SASEGT. V lost 4 bases and J 3 bases, leaving 16 bases between the germline ends. CDR3 region: CASSATGRGYYEQYF. Here the CDR3 DNA reads TGTGCCAGCAGTGCAACAGGGAGGGGCTACTACGAGCAGTACTTC.

This clonotype has at least ten counts. Mismatch with germline at one junction end may stem from a read error. CDR3 protein: CASSLETSFYEQYF. The CDR3 DNA sequence: TGTGCTAGCAGCTTAGAGACAAGTTTCTACGAGCAGTACTTC. The rearrangement uses TRBV7-7 and TRBJ2-7, with D unclear. The germline V gene has CDR1 SSHAT and CDR2 FNYEAQ (reference sequence). This CDR3 contains 14 residues. The whole variable domain, filled in from reference TRBV7-7 and TRBJ2-7, reads GAGVSQSPRYKVTKRGQDVTLRCDPISSHATLYWYQQALGQGPEFLTYFNYEAQPDKSGLPSDRFSAERPEGSISTLTIQRTEQRDSAMYRCASSLETSFYEQYFGPGTRLTVT.

V and J are TRBV30 and TRBJ2-3; 7 bases are shared with TRBD2. The J segment lost 0 bases and the V segment lost 0 bases, leaving 3 bases of the junction unmatched. Germline assignment: CDR1 GTSNPN and CDR2 SVGIG (reference sequence). The CDR3 sequence is 15 residues long. Here the CDR3 DNA reads TGTGCCTGGAGTGTCCTAGCGGCCAGCACAGATACGCAGTATTTT. It yields the protein CAWSVLAASTDTQYF. Using reference TRBV30 and TRBJ2-3 for the parts outside the CDR3, the full variable domain is SQTIHQWPATLVQPVGSPLSLECTVEGTSNPNLYWYRQAAGRGLQLLFYSVGIGQISSEVPQNLSASRPQDRQFILSSKKLLLSDSGFYLCAWSVLAASTDTQYFGPGTRLTVL.

This clonotype was seen many times. The chain joins TRBV6-1 to TRBJ2-3; D call uncertain. Germline CDR1 reads MNHNS; CDR2 reads SASEGT. The CDR3 has 13 residues. V lost 4 bases to trimming and J lost 5 bases, with 10 bases between them. CDR3 sequence: CASSGSMRDTQYF. CDR3 nucleotide sequence: TGTGCCAGCAGTGGGTCCATGAGAGATACGCAGTATTTT.

This clonotype was seen repeatedly, ten times or more. The CDR3 nucleotides read TGTGCCAGCAGCTTGGGGGTACAGGGGGTAGAGACCCAGTACTTC. It codes for CASSLGVQGVETQYF. This chain connects TRBV5-4 to TRBJ2-5, with 8 bases matching TRBD1. The CDR3 has 15 residues. V lost 0 bases to trimming and J lost 4 bases; unmatched junction nucleotides: 5. Looked up from germline, CDR1 is SGHNT and CDR2 is YYREEE (reference sequence).

This clonotype was counted at least ten times. V gene TRBV6-6 combines with J gene TRBJ1-5, with unresolved D. The CDR3 is made up of 16 amino acids. Germline assignment: CDR1 MNHNY and CDR2 SVGAGI (reference sequence). The V end lost 2 bases, the J end lost 0 bases, and 11 bases lay between the germline ends. DNA of the CDR3: TGTGCCAGCAGTTACGTGGGCTTAGGTAGCAATCAGCCCCAGCATTTT. This sequence encodes CASSYVGLGSNQPQHF.

This clonotype was seen a handful of times. A much more abundant neighbour one base away suggests this may be a read error. The conserved final phenylalanine or tryptophan is absent from the CDR3, which likely points to a read error. The chain couples TRBV4-2 to TRBJ1-2; the D is unclear. The germline CDR1 and CDR2 sequences are LGHNA and YNFKEQ. The CDR3 is 12 amino acids. With 3 bases removed from V and 7 bases from J, the gap between germline ends came to 9 bases. This CDR3 reads CASSHPVGGYTL. The CDR3 nucleotides are TGTGCCAGCAGCCATCCTGTTGGTGGCTACACCCTC.

The table lists this clonotype with a few counts. The V gene is TRBV7-3, the J gene TRBJ1-1; D possibly corresponds to TRBD1 (5 bases). The V end was cut by 5 bases, the J end by 5 bases, with 24 bases between. The germline V gene encodes CDR1 SGHTA and CDR2 FQGTGA. The CDR3 spans 17 residues. CDR3 sequence: CASSPNSLGGLGTEAFF. The CDR3 DNA reads as TGTGCCAGCAGCCCAAACAGTCTCGGGGGTTTGGGAACTGAAGCTTTCTTT.

The table lists this clonotype with a few counts. The conserved phenylalanine or tryptophan normally closing the CDR3 is absent here, so this likely arose from a read error. The DNA is omitted, as the CDR3 cannot be located on it reliably, and the CDR3 follows TCRdb's listing. V gene TRBV6-5 combines with J gene TRBJ1-4; the tabulated D call, TRBD1, remains unverified against the DNA. Counting both end residues, the CDR3 totals 11 amino acids. Germline V gives CDR1 MNHEY, CDR2 SVGAGI. Here the CDR3 reads CASSYSVQGIG.